Presented here are 6 T cell receptor beta chains from one specimen sequenced in a study of synovial regulatory T cells in juvenile arthritis. This table comes from immunoSEQ multiplex PCR, and its TCRdb copy is limited to in-frame clones, with some not included. The table for this sample gives around 2,200 clones. Matched peripheral blood accompanied the synovial fluid taken from each patient with active arthritis. The sample comprised Treg cells from the synovium. The receptor source for this set is a donor aged 2-30 years with juvenile idiopathic arthritis.

By frequency, this clone is large (0.1 to 1%). V is TRBV4-2 and J is TRBJ1-1. This CDR3 region has 15 residues. No DNA accompanies this entry. CDR1 and CDR2 (germline): LGHNA, YNFKEQ. CDR3 region: CASSQHAREGTEAFF.

This clone is classed as medium-sized (0.01 to 0.1%) by frequency. This rearrangement joins TRBV29-1 to TRBJ1-1. CDR1 and CDR2 from the germline V gene are SQVTM and ANQGSEA. The CDR3 spans 13 residues. The DNA is not on file. This chain's CDR3 is CSVWDDSNTEAFF.

This clone is identified as medium-sized from frequency. The V gene is TRBV30, the J gene TRBJ1-1; lacking DNA, the TRBD1 call made by TCRdb goes unchecked. CDR1 GTSNPN and CDR2 SVGIG come from the germline V gene (reference sequence). The CDR3 extends over 13 amino acids. DNA is not on record. The chain's CDR3 is CAWGKGAWTEAFF.

In terms of frequency, this clone is medium-sized. The chain employs TRBV19 and TRBJ2-2; the D gene TCRdb calls, TRBD2, cannot be checked with no DNA. CDR1 LNHDA and CDR2 SQIVND come from the germline V gene (reference sequence). This CDR3 has 17 residues. DNA is not on record. The CDR3 loop reads CASSPRTSGGTTGELFF.

This clone is labeled large based on frequency. The chain carries TRBV29-1 and TRBJ1-5. Looked up from germline, CDR1 is SQVTM and CDR2 is ANQGSEA. This CDR3 spans 14 amino acids. The nucleotide record is missing. The CDR3 region is CSVVTGLGGTAQHF.

This clone ranks as medium-sized in terms of frequency. The CDR3 spells CASSPVMGEKLFF. The chain has TRBV19 and TRBJ1-4. CDR1 is LNHDA and CDR2 is SQIVND in the germline V gene (reference sequence). This CDR3 comprises 13 residues. Only the protein sequence is given.